This T cell receptor beta chain was captured in a study of T cell responses to AZD1222 COVID-19 vaccine. V lost 5 bases, J lost 6 bases, and 7 bases stayed unmatched. The CDR3 is 14 amino acids. Germline-derived CDR1 and CDR2 are MNHEY and SVGAGI. Generated by immunoSEQ multiplex PCR, the TCRdb table keeps only in-frame clones and is missing some. The sample records 150,000 to 200,000 clones, 87% being singletons. The input for sequencing was peripheral blood, taken on day 0 of MenACWY control vaccination. This chain joins TRBV6-5 and TRBJ1-2; 9 bases fit TRBD1. The clonotype originates from an adult in good health. CDR3 nucleotides: TGTGCCAGCAGTATACAGGGGGCCGCCCATGGCTACACCTTC. It encodes CASSIQGAAHGYTF.